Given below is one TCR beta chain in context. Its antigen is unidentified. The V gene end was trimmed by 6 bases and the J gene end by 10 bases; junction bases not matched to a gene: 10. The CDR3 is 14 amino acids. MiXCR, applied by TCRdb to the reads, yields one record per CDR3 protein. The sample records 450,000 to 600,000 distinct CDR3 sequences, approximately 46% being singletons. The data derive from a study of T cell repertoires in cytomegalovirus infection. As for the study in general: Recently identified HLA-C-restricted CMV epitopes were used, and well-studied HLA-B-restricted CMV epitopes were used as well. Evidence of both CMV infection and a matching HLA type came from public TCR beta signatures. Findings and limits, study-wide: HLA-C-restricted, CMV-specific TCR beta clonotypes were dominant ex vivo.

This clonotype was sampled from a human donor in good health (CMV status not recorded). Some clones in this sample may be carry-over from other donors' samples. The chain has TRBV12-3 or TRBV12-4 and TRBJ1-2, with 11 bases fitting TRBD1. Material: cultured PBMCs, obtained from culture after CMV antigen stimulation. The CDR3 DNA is TGTGCCAGCAGCCAAGGACAGGGGGCGGGGGACTACACCTTC. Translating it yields CASSQGQGAGDYTF.